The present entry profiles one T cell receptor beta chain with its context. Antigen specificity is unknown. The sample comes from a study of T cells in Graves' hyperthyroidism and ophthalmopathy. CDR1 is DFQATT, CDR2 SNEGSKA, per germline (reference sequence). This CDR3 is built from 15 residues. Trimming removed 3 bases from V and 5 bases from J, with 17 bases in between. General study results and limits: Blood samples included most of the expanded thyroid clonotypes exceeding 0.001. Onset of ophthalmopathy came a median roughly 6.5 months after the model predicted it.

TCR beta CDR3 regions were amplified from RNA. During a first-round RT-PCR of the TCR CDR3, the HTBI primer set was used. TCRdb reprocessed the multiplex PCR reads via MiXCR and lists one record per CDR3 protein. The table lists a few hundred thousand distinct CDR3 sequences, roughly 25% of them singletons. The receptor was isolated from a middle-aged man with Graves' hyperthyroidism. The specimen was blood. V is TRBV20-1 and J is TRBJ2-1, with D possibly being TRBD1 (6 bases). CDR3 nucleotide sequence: TGCAGTGCTAGCCTCACCGGGACACCGAACAATGAGCAGTTCTTC. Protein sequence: CSASLTGTPNNEQFF.